The 17 T cell receptor beta chains below were found in one sample sequenced in a study of response to subunit inactivated influenza vaccine. TCRdb recomputed calls from the RT-PCR reads with MiXCR, one row per CDR3 protein. The sample records 150,000 to 200,000 distinct CDR3 sequences, around 12% being singletons. These data were likewise used in another study, on T cells expressing NK-cell markers. This second report adds: cDNA encoding TCR beta was synthesized via 5'RACE template switching incorporating UMIs.

The source was CD8+ T cells sorted from PBMCs, collected about 12 days after vaccination. These receptors were taken from a man in his fifties or sixties who received an inactivated influenza vaccine.

This chain joins TRBV12-3 or TRBV12-4 and TRBJ2-1; 8 nucleotides line up with TRBD2. Trimming cost V 1 base and J 1 base; bases outside gene matches: 3. CDR3 size: 16 residues. The CDR3 sequence is CASSLGRGGSYNEQFF. In nucleotides, the CDR3 is TGTGCCAGCAGTTTAGGCCGGGGGGGATCCTACAATGAGCAGTTCTTC.

The gene calls are TRBV6-5 and TRBJ1-4; no definite D call. The CDR3 runs 14 residues. V lost 2 bases to trimming and J lost 0 bases, with 4 bases between them. Germline CDR1 MNHEY, CDR2 SVGAGI. CDR3 protein: CASSYRTTNEKLFF. In DNA form, the CDR3 reads TGTGCCAGCAGTTACAGGACAACTAATGAAAAACTGTTTTTT.

This clonotype was detected ten times or more. In DNA form, the CDR3 reads TGCAGTGCCCAGCCCCTCGGACAGGGGGTACACAATGAGCAGTTCTTC. It codes for CSAQPLGQGVHNEQFF. This chain joins TRBV20-1 and TRBJ2-1; 10 nucleotides agree with TRBD1. Germline V gene sequence: CDR1 DFQATT, CDR2 SNEGSKA (reference sequence). The V gene end was trimmed by 6 bases and the J gene end by 5 bases; junction bases not matched to a gene: 13. The CDR3 is 16 residues long.

This clonotype was found many times. The gene calls are TRBV7-8 and TRBJ2-1; 8 nucleotides agree with TRBD2. The ends lost 6 bases at V and 5 bases at J; junction bases unmatched: 3. In germline, CDR1 is SGHVS, CDR2 FQNEAQ. This CDR3 is 13 amino acids long. CDR3 DNA: TGTGCCAGCAGAGCGGGGGTTAACAATGAGCAGTTCTTC. Its translation is CASRAGVNNEQFF.

The V gene is TRBV15, the J gene TRBJ2-7; 8 bases map to TRBD2. Germline loops: CDR1 LNHNV, CDR2 YYDKDF (reference sequence). The CDR3 consists of 16 residues. V lost 1 base, J lost 5 bases, and 10 bases stayed unmatched. CDR3 in DNA: TGTGCCACCAGCAGAGTAGGTAGCGGGATATTCCACGAGCAGTACTTC. It yields the protein CATSRVGSGIFHEQYF.

This clonotype was observed at least ten times. At one end, the junction sequence differs from germline, possibly due to a read error. The chain joins TRBV29-1 to TRBJ2-7; tentatively, D is TRBD1 (5 bases). This CDR3 contains 12 residues. Germline lookup yields CDR1 SQVTM and CDR2 ANQGSEA. The CDR3 region is CSVGGASSEQYF. The CDR3 DNA is TGCAGCGTTGGTGGGGCGTCCTCCGAGCAGTACTTC.

Many counts were recorded for this clonotype. The rearrangement joins TRBV3-1 to TRBJ2-7, with TRBD1 matching 8 bases. Germline CDR1 and CDR2: LGHDT and YNNKEL (reference sequence). The J segment lost 0 bases and the V segment lost 4 bases, leaving 5 bases of the junction unmatched. The CDR3 has 15 amino acids. In DNA, the CDR3 is TGTGCCAGCAGCCTAGGACAGGGCAGCTCCTACGAGCAGTACTTC. Protein product: CASSLGQGSSYEQYF.

The V and J genes are TRBV2 and TRBJ2-3; 10 bases agree with TRBD1. V gave up 6 bases and J gave up 2 bases; unmatched junction bases: 8. CDR3 size: 16 residues. Germline values: CDR1 SNHLY, CDR2 FYNNEI. The CDR3 loop reads CASRTRDRGITDTQYF. CDR3 nucleotide sequence: TGTGCCAGCAGAACCAGGGACAGGGGAATCACAGATACGCAGTATTTT.

Comment on this clonotype: The junction departs from the called germline gene at one end, perhaps through a read error. This rearrangement joins TRBV27 to TRBJ2-1, with 7 bases that match TRBD1. The germline V gene has CDR1 MNHEY and CDR2 SMNVEV (reference sequence). CDR3 length equals 14 residues. CDR3: CASSISGTANEQFF. The CDR3 DNA reads as TGTGCAAGCAGTATTTCCGGGACAGCCAATGAGCAGTTCTTC.

This clonotype was observed at least ten times. The chain carries TRBV4-1 and TRBJ2-7; D ambiguous. CDR3 size: 13 residues. CDR1 and CDR2 (germline): MGHRA, YSYEKL. V lost 2 bases and J lost 2, with 7 bases in between. DNA of the CDR3: TGCGCCAGCAGCCAATGGGAAGCCTACGAGCAGTACTTC. Translation: CASSQWEAYEQYF.

This clonotype came up a few times. The V gene is TRBV6-2 or TRBV6-3, the J gene TRBJ2-7; 10 nucleotides agree with TRBD2. Per the germline V gene, CDR1 is MNHEY and CDR2 is SVGEGT. After removal of 5 bases from V and 3 bases from J, the junction contained 4 bases not matched to a gene. The CDR3 is 14 amino acids. DNA for the CDR3: TGTGCCAGCAGTACCATAGCGGGGGGCTACGAGCAGTACTTC. The encoded protein is CASSTIAGGYEQYF.

In its sample, this clonotype was seen a few times. The V call is TRBV4-3, the J call TRBJ2-7; 10 bases are shared with TRBD2. V trimming: 0 bases; J trimming: 3 bases; junction bases outside the gene matches: 8. The CDR3 has 17 residues. Germline V lookup: CDR1 LGHNA, CDR2 YSLEER. The CDR3, as DNA: TGCGCCAGCAGCCAAGATTGGCTCCTAGCGGGAGACTACGAGCAGTACTTC. This sequence encodes CASSQDWLLAGDYEQYF.

V and J are TRBV11-3 and TRBJ2-7; D may be TRBD1 (6 bases). Trimming shortened V by 5 bases and J by 0 bases, and 11 bases separated the two germline ends. Germline-derived CDR1 and CDR2 are SGHNT and YENEEA. The CDR3 length is 14 residues. For the CDR3, the DNA is TGTGCCAGCAGCCCTGGACAGAGCTCCTACGAGCAGTACTTC. This encodes CASSPGQSSYEQYF.

This clonotype was seen more than once but under ten times. The rearrangement joins TRBV28 to TRBJ2-2, with a weak D call TRBD1 (6 bases). Germline CDR1 MDHEN, CDR2 SYDVKM. The CDR3 is 19 amino acids. V was shortened by 0 bases and J by 0 bases, with 17 bases between the two germline ends. CDR3 loop: CASSLWTGLGASNTGELFF. As DNA, the CDR3 is TGTGCCAGCAGTTTATGGACAGGTCTCGGAGCGTCGAACACCGGGGAGCTGTTTTTT. Variable domain in full (rest from reference TRBV28 and TRBJ2-2): DVKVTQSSRYLVKRTGEKVFLECVQDMDHENMFWYRQDPGLGLRLIYFSYDVKMKEKGDIPEGYSVSREKKERFSLILESASTNQTSMYLCASSLWTGLGASNTGELFFGEGSRLTVL.

This clonotype was detected many times. This rearrangement joins TRBV7-2 to TRBJ2-3; D not resolved. The V end was cut by 3 bases, the J end by 3 bases, with 13 bases between. Germline V lookup: CDR1 SGHTA, CDR2 FQGNSA. This CDR3 region has 15 residues. The chain's CDR3 is CASSFLRGGTDTQYF. Here the CDR3 DNA reads TGTGCCAGCAGCTTTTTGCGCGGTGGGACAGATACGCAGTATTTT.

This clonotype occurred a few times. V gene TRBV28 combines with J gene TRBJ2-7; D unresolved. CDR3 length: 15 residues. Germline CDR1 reads MDHEN; CDR2 reads SYDVKM. V was pared by 1 base and J by 9 bases, with 19 bases between. The CDR3 DNA is TGTGCCAGCAGTTTATTTTTGGGAAACCATCTACGGCAGTACTTC. The encoded protein is CASSLFLGNHLRQYF.

This clonotype was seen a few times. The chain employs TRBV10-3 and TRBJ2-7, with D unclear. There are 15 residues in the CDR3. Trimming removed 4 bases at V and 5 bases at J, with 18 bases between. Germline values: CDR1 ENHRY, CDR2 SYGVKD. CDR3 sequence: CAISVASPQYNEQYF. In DNA, the CDR3 is TGTGCCATCAGTGTAGCCAGCCCTCAGTACAACGAGCAGTACTTC.